One sample yielded the 31 T cell receptor beta chains listed below, sequenced in a study of blood T cell repertoires in COVID-19. The data were produced by immunoSEQ multiplex PCR, yet TCRdb's version contains in-frame clones alone and is incomplete. The table records just over 90,000 clones, more than 75% of them present only once. Sequencing was carried out using peripheral blood. These TCRs come from a man between 65 and 79 years old with acute or convalescent COVID-19.

Here the CDR3 DNA reads TGTGCCAGCACCGGACAGGGATCTTCCTCTGGGGCCAACGTCCTGACTTTC. Translated: CASTGQGSSSGANVLTF. The chain has TRBV2 and TRBJ2-6; the match to TRBD1 covers 8 bases. The J segment lost 0 bases and the V segment lost 7 bases, leaving 8 bases of the junction unmatched. CDR3 length: 17 residues. Germline V lookup: CDR1 SNHLY, CDR2 FYNNEI. Supplemented by reference TRBV2 and TRBJ2-6, the full variable domain reads EPEVTQTPSHQVTQMGQEVILRCVPISNHLYFYWYRQILGQKVEFLVSFYNNEISEKSEIFDDQFSVERPDGSNFTLKIRSTKLEDSAMYFCASTGQGSSSGANVLTFGAGSRLTVL.

The V gene is TRBV2, the J gene TRBJ2-3; D possibly corresponds to TRBD2 (6 bases). V lost 0 bases, J lost 2 bases, and 15 bases lay in between. The CDR3 extends over 17 amino acids. CDR1 is SNHLY, CDR2 FYNNEI, per germline. In nucleotides, the CDR3 is TGTGCCAGCAGTGAAGCGCTTCGCCTAGCGCTCACAGATACGCAGTATTTT. It yields the protein CASSEALRLALTDTQYF.

The J gene is TRBJ2-5, the V gene TRBV18, with no clear D. V was shortened by 1 base and J by 5 bases, with 8 bases between the two germline ends. The CDR3 sequence is 13 residues long. In germline, CDR1 is KGHSH, CDR2 LQKENI. The CDR3 loop is CASSPLVGETQYF. In DNA, the CDR3 is TGTGCCAGCTCACCACTGGTCGGGGAGACCCAGTACTTC.

Only a few counts were recorded for this clone. The sample carries other DNA sequences with the same CDR3. The genes are TRBV6-5 and TRBJ1-2; 7 nucleotides agree with TRBD1. The CDR3 loop spans 14 amino acids. The V and J ends lost 0 bases and 2 bases, in that order; junction bases with no gene match: 0. CDR1 MNHEY and CDR2 SVGAGI come from the germline V gene. The CDR3 is CASSYSTGNYGYTF. Written as DNA, the CDR3 is TGTGCCAGCAGTTACTCGACAGGGAACTATGGCTACACCTTC.

There are a few counts of this clone. The chain uses TRBV27 and TRBJ1-1; D gene uncertain. The CDR3 totals 14 residues. Looked up from germline, CDR1 is MNHEY and CDR2 is SMNVEV (reference sequence). Trimming left V 5 bases short and J 0 bases short, with 10 bases between. The CDR3 DNA sequence: TGTGCCAGCAGTCTCATCGACATGAACACTGAAGCTTTCTTT. This encodes CASSLIDMNTEAFF.

Only one count was recorded for this clone. The CDR3: CASSRQTGRPEAFF. CDR3 DNA sequence: TGTGCCAGCAGCCGACAGACAGGGAGGCCTGAAGCTTTCTTT. The V call is TRBV5-5, the J call TRBJ1-1, with 7 bases that match TRBD1. The CDR3 spans 14 residues. Trimming took 4 bases from V and 6 from J; bases not matched to a gene: 9. CDR1 is SGHKS and CDR2 is YYEKEE in the germline V gene (reference sequence). The full variable domain, in which reference TRBV5-5 and TRBJ1-1 provide the parts outside the CDR3, is DAGVTQSPTHLIKTRGQQVTLRCSPISGHKSVSWYQQVLGQGPQFIFQYYEKEERGRGNFPDRFSARQFPNYSSELNVNALLLGDSALYLCASSRQTGRPEAFFGQGTRLTVV.

The chain is built from TRBV2 and TRBJ1-6; D is undetermined. The CDR3 consists of 13 residues. The V end was cut by 8 bases, the J end by 6 bases, with 11 bases between. Germline V gives CDR1 SNHLY, CDR2 FYNNEI. The DNA of the CDR3 is TGTGCCAGCGAAGCTAGTATTAATTCACCCCTCCACTTT. Translating gives CASEASINSPLHF.

This clone came up once. The V gene is TRBV7-9, the J gene TRBJ2-7; D gene unclear. The CDR3 is 13 residues long. Trimming took off 1 base at V and 0 bases at J, with 4 bases between the two ends. Germline V lookup: CDR1 SEHNR, CDR2 FQNEAQ (reference sequence). CDR3 coding DNA: TGTGCCAGCAGCTTAGTTAGCTCCTACGAGCAGTACGTC. Its translation is CASSLVSSYEQYV.

The V call is TRBV19, the J call TRBJ1-6, with TRBD1 identical over 8 bases. With 7 bases clipped from V and 10 bases from J, the junction kept 6 bases outside the gene matches. The CDR3 length is 13 residues. Germline loops: CDR1 LNHDA, CDR2 SQIVND (reference sequence). The CDR3 spells CASNDDRGSPLHF. DNA of the CDR3: TGTGCCAGTAACGACGACAGGGGATCACCCCTCCACTTT.

The V gene is TRBV27, the J gene TRBJ1-4, with D uncertain. Looked up from germline, CDR1 is MNHEY and CDR2 is SMNVEV (reference sequence). Deletions cut 7 bases from V and 0 bases from J, with 9 bases between. The CDR3 runs 14 residues. The DNA of the CDR3 is TGTGCCAGCAAGCCGGGGACAACTAATGAAAAACTGTTTTTT. It specifies CASKPGTTNEKLFF.

This clone was seen a few times. The chain carries TRBV24-1 and TRBJ2-1; tentative D call: TRBD2 (6 bases). Trimming removed 0 bases from V and 5 bases from J, with 13 bases in between. This CDR3 comprises 16 residues. CDR1 and CDR2 from the germline V gene are KGHDR and SFDVKD. CDR3 amino acids: CATSDLRDGGNNEQFF. The CDR3 DNA reads TGTGCCACCAGTGATTTGAGGGACGGAGGGAACAATGAGCAGTTCTTC.

This clone appeared a single time. This rearrangement joins TRBV7-2 to TRBJ2-1; D might be TRBD1 (5 bases). In germline, CDR1 is SGHTA, CDR2 FQGNSA. With 3 bases removed from V and 7 bases from J, the gap between germline ends came to 16 bases. This CDR3 contains 15 residues. For the CDR3, the DNA is TGTGCCAGCAGCTTGGGGCCAGGGAATGAGAATGAGCAGTTCTTC. As protein: CASSLGPGNENEQFF.

J is TRBJ2-5 and V is TRBV11-2; 12 nucleotides align to TRBD1. The trim removed 1 base at V and 2 bases at J, leaving 5 bases unmatched. The CDR3 consists of 17 residues. The V gene's germline CDR1 is SGHAT and CDR2 FQNNGV. The CDR3 here is CASSLGGTGGRQETQYF. For the CDR3, the DNA is TGTGCCAGCAGCTTAGGGGGGACAGGGGGCCGTCAAGAGACCCAGTACTTC.

The rearrangement joins TRBV4-1 to TRBJ1-2; TRBD1 matches at 8 bases. Germline CDR1 and CDR2: MGHRA and YSYEKL. The CDR3 runs 15 residues. V shed 4 bases, J shed 8 bases, and the junction held 12 bases outside the gene matches. CDR3: CASSPHLRQGRGYTF. CDR3 DNA: TGCGCCAGCAGCCCGCATCTAAGACAGGGGCGCGGCTACACCTTC.

This clone was recorded once. V is TRBV9 and J is TRBJ2-5; the match to TRBD2 covers 10 bases. The CDR3 extends over 15 amino acids. After removal of 2 bases from V and 3 bases from J, the junction contained 4 bases not matched to a gene. Germline CDR1 and CDR2: SGDLS and YYNGEE. The CDR3 protein is CASSVSGGTKETQYF. DNA for the CDR3: TGTGCCAGCAGCGTTAGCGGGGGGACCAAAGAGACCCAGTACTTC.

The rearrangement uses TRBV5-1 and TRBJ1-2, with a tentative D call TRBD1 (6 bases). Germline V gene sequence: CDR1 SGHRS, CDR2 YFSETQ. Trimming left V 5 bases short and J 1 base short, with 12 bases between. The CDR3 extends over 14 amino acids. CDR3 nucleotides: TGCGCCAGCAGACCCCAGGGGCTTAACTATGGCTACACCTTC. Translation: CASRPQGLNYGYTF.

This chain connects TRBV30 to TRBJ1-1, with 8 bases identical to TRBD1. Germline values: CDR1 GTSNPN, CDR2 SVGIG (reference sequence). With V trimmed by 3 bases and J by 4 bases, 7 bases remained unmatched. The CDR3 runs to 14 residues. Here the CDR3 DNA reads TGTGCCTGGAGCACAGGACAGGGTGGCACTGAAGCTTTCTTT. Its protein product is CAWSTGQGGTEAFF.

This clone was counted only a few times. This chain uses TRBV28 with TRBJ1-5; D possibly corresponds to TRBD1 (5 bases). The CDR3 has 15 residues. The germline V and J ends were trimmed by 6 bases and 4 bases, with 16 bases remaining between them. Germline V gene data show CDR1 as MDHEN and CDR2 as SYDVKM. CDR3 residues: CASRGGGERNQPQHF. The CDR3 nucleotides read TGTGCCAGCAGGGGAGGAGGGGAGAGGAATCAGCCCCAGCATTTT.

CDR3 protein: CASSELKGEGQPQHF. CDR3 bases: TGTGCCAGCAGTGAACTCAAGGGGGAAGGTCAGCCCCAGCATTTT. This chain joins TRBV6-1 and TRBJ1-5; tentatively, D is TRBD1 (6 bases). Trimming took off 2 bases at V and 6 bases at J, with 14 bases between the two ends. This CDR3 has 15 amino acids. Germline loops: CDR1 MNHNS, CDR2 SASEGT.

The chain uses TRBV5-4 and TRBJ2-5; TRBD1 might be the D (5 bases). Germline V gene data show CDR1 as SGHNT and CDR2 as YYREEE (reference sequence). The CDR3 loop spans 13 amino acids. Trimming pared 2 bases from V and 5 bases from J, leaving 10 bases between. CDR3 sequence reads: CASSLGVGETQYF. The CDR3, as DNA: TGTGCCAGCAGCTTAGGGGTCGGGGAGACCCAGTACTTC.

The chain recombines TRBV29-1 with TRBJ1-5, with 11 bases aligning to TRBD1. The germline gives CDR1 SQVTM, CDR2 ANQGSEA. The junction had 4 bases not matched to a gene; V was cut back by 6 bases and J by 6 bases. CDR3 length: 13 amino acids. CDR3 nucleotide sequence: TGCAGCGTCGGACAGGGGGCGGGTCAGCCCCAGCATTTT. Translation: CSVGQGAGQPQHF.

The count of this clone is one. The chain links TRBV24-1 to TRBJ2-1, with 10 bases identical to TRBD1. V lost 3 bases, J lost 5 bases, and 6 bases stayed unmatched. CDR3 length: 16 amino acids. CDR1 is KGHDR, CDR2 SFDVKD, per germline. The CDR3: CATSDPRDRGHNEQFF. CDR3 nucleotides: TGTGCCACCAGTGATCCCCGGGACAGGGGACACAATGAGCAGTTCTTC.

The V gene is TRBV5-6, the J gene TRBJ1-2, with a possible D match to TRBD1 (5 bases). This CDR3 has 16 amino acids. V was pared by 5 bases and J by 6 bases, with 23 bases between. Germline V gives CDR1 SGHDT, CDR2 YYEEEE. For the CDR3, the DNA is TGTGCCAGCAGTTCCAAAGGGCGGGGGAACGCGGATGGCTACACCTTC. Amino acid sequence: CASSSKGRGNADGYTF.

The chain couples TRBV6-1 to TRBJ1-6; a possible D gene is TRBD1 (6 bases). CDR1 is MNHNS, CDR2 SASEGT, per germline. Trimming stripped 0 bases from V and 6 bases from J, with 15 bases between. CDR3 length: 17 residues. The CDR3 region is CASSEALRGGSNSPLHF. CDR3 coding DNA: TGTGCCAGCAGTGAAGCGCTTCGAGGGGGTTCTAATTCACCCCTCCACTTT.

This clone came up a few times. The chain uses TRBV5-4 and TRBJ1-1; no definite D call. Per germline, CDR1 SGHNT and CDR2 YYREEE (reference sequence). Trimming removed 0 bases at V and 9 bases at J, with 12 bases between. This CDR3 is built from 13 residues. CDR3 bases: TGTGCCAGCAGCTTGGATGTCCGGGGAAAAGCTTTCTTT. Protein sequence: CASSLDVRGKAFF. Using reference TRBV5-4 and TRBJ1-1 for the parts outside the CDR3, the full variable domain is ETGVTQSPTHLIKTRGQQVTLRCSSQSGHNTVSWYQQALGQGPQFIFQYYREEENGRGNFPPRFSGLQFPNYSSELNVNALELDDSALYLCASSLDVRGKAFFGQGTRLTVV.

This chain connects TRBV2 to TRBJ2-2; D might be TRBD2 (5 bases). CDR1 and CDR2 (germline): SNHLY, FYNNEI. With 6 bases removed from V and 0 bases from J, the gap between germline ends came to 11 bases. The CDR3 contains 15 residues. The CDR3 DNA reads TGTGCCAGCAGCCACGGGAACGCGAACACCGGGGAGCTGTTTTTT. Its translation: CASSHGNANTGELFF.

The rearrangement links TRBV5-1 to TRBJ1-1; possibly TRBD1 for D (6 bases). V shed 0 bases and J shed 4 bases, with 16 bases lying between them. Germline V gene data show CDR1 as SGHRS and CDR2 as YFSETQ. This CDR3 is 16 amino acids long. The CDR3 loop reads CASSLGGNRDSTEAFF. For the CDR3, the DNA is TGCGCCAGCAGCTTGGGGGGAAACAGGGATTCCACTGAAGCTTTCTTT.

The V and J genes are TRBV2 and TRBJ2-2, with D possibly matching TRBD1 (8 bases). The germline V gene encodes CDR1 SNHLY and CDR2 FYNNEI. The ends were cut back, 2 bases at V and 3 bases at J, with 10 bases in the middle. CDR3 length: 15 residues. The CDR3 sequence is CASSETGGDTGELFF. Here the CDR3 DNA reads TGTGCCAGCAGTGAAACAGGGGGGGACACCGGGGAGCTGTTTTTT.

V usage is TRBV2 and J usage is TRBJ2-7, with no clear D. The CDR3 is 13 residues long. CDR1 is SNHLY, CDR2 FYNNEI, per germline. The V and J ends lost 8 bases and 2 bases respectively, with 13 bases between them. CDR3 amino acids: CASLTNFPYEQYF. CDR3 nucleotides: TGTGCCAGCCTGACAAACTTCCCCTACGAGCAGTACTTC.

V usage is TRBV27 and J usage is TRBJ1-2; no clear D. CDR3 length: 13 amino acids. Between the trimmed V and J ends, which lost 5 bases and 5 bases, there was a span of 12 bases. Per the germline V gene, CDR1 is MNHEY and CDR2 is SMNVEV (reference sequence). The CDR3 bases are TGTGCCAGCAGTCCAGAGAGAGGGTATGGCTACACCTTC. Translation gives CASSPERGYGYTF.

The J gene is TRBJ2-1, the V gene TRBV21-1; TRBD2 reflects the table's D call only, with no check against the DNA. TRBV21-1 is recorded as a pseudogene. The CDR3 has 17 residues. CDR3 nucleotide sequence: TGTGCCAGCAGCAAAGCGTGGGAGACACCCACCTACAATGAGCAGTTCTTC. Translated: CASSKAWETPTYNEQFF.